This TCR beta chain was observed in a study of T cell clonotyping in hematopoietic cell transplantation. The protocol was immunoSEQ multiplex PCR, while the TCRdb copy is restricted to in-frame clones and leaves out a portion. Altogether 16,000 or so clones are present, roughly 93% being singletons, with the ten largest covering 1.8%. J gave up 8 bases and V 5 bases, and 8 bases lay outside the gene matches. There are 13 residues in the CDR3. Germline values: CDR1 SGHVS, CDR2 FNYEAQ. Time point defined: recipient sample about 28 days before transplant, after cytoreduction. The V and J genes are TRBV7-6 and TRBJ1-2, with 7 positions matching TRBD1. The source is a man aged 18 to 30 with biphenotypic leukemia. Some clones in this sample may be carry-over from other donors' samples. This specimen was peripheral blood mononuclear cells, taken before stem cell transplant. The CDR3 loop is CASSRSPGQGYTF. The CDR3 DNA follows: TGTGCCAGCAGCCGATCACCGGGACAGGGCTACACCTTC.